This T cell receptor beta chain stems from a study of cytomegalovirus exposure and HLA in healthy donors (dated by TCRdb to 2016 to 2017). Regarding the research as a whole: In an earlier analysis of 587 of the donors, 276 Gb of sequence data and 120 million or so unique TCR beta sequences from approximately 180 million T cells were reported. Roughly 300 gigabases of sequencing data and roughly 90 million unique TCR sequences were included in an early release covering several hundred HLA-typed donors. The genetic ancestry cluster associated with self-reported Caucasian donors included roughly 84% of the approximately 400 genotyped donors. The study was designed to test whether signatures of past pathogen exposure could be identified by cataloging public T cell receptors. Using immunosequencing, the study profiled T cell repertoires from 666 subjects and related those repertoires to cytomegalovirus serostatus. Besides the first cohort of hundreds of subjects, a separate validation cohort made up of over a hundred different subjects was used. High-throughput TCR immunosequencing, statistical association of individual TCRs with disease status, and machine learning were combined to predict cytomegalovirus infection status. A later analysis re-examined previously published TCR beta repertoires from about 700 donors and added high-resolution HLA genotyping to investigate patterns of TCR occurrence. In the later analysis, no new phenotypic data were used to find candidate immune exposures; instead, reliance was placed on TCR beta sequences and their occurrence across donors. An earlier analysis of roughly 600 of the donors used high-throughput TCR beta sequencing to judge whether each TCR beta V gene segment behaved as functional or pseudogenic. Donor age, sex, ethnicity and CMV serostatus were compiled together with the repertoire data. A later genetic analysis used genome-wide SNP genotypes for about 55% of the 666 donors, treating that subset as a discovery cohort. All discovery cohort repertoires had been generated on a single sequencing platform. Both class I and class II loci were covered by HLA typing, at four-digit resolution. The number of typed donors differed by locus: roughly 629-640 for A, B, C, DRB1 and DQB1; 500 to 550 for DQA1; around 610 for DPA1; and 450 to 480 for DPB1. Because of strong linkage in the cohort, roughly five DR-DQ haplotypes were treated as single units for association and clustering. Among 300 to 500 genotyped donors of the cohort, an average of around 250,000 unique TCR beta nucleotide sequences was sequenced per donor, of which approximately 19% were non-productive.

Library creation used the immunoSEQ multiplex PCR assay. The multiplex PCR relied on a mix of 60 forward primers for TCR Vbeta segments and 13 reverse primers for TCR Jbeta segments. A multiplex PCR assay on genomic DNA amplified the CDR3 region of rearranged TCR beta genes. The amplified TCR beta libraries were sequenced on the Illumina HiSeq System as 87-base-pair reads. The authors' pipeline ran thus. A later analysis counted about 82 million unique TCR beta chains across the approximately 700 repertoires, and roughly 10 million of these chains were shared by at least two donors. Raw reads were error-corrected and collapsed into unique sequences by a nearest-neighbor algorithm in which closely related sequences were merged to remove PCR and sequencing errors. To assign V, D and J gene segments, CDR3 sequences were aligned to IMGT reference sequences. For a sequence to be retained, a match of at least six nucleotides to both a V gene segment and a J gene segment was required. Rearrangements were classified as productive when the CDR3 lacked stop codons and remained in frame with V and J, and all other rearrangements were classified as non-productive. CDR3 was defined according to IMGT convention as the region running from the second conserved V-encoded cysteine to the conserved J-encoded phenylalanine. The earlier analysis of about 570 of the donors excluded any sequence lacking an unambiguous match to a single V gene segment. An earlier analysis of 587 of the donors classified V segments as functional when productive rearrangements were above 56.7% and as segregating when the standard deviation between donors was above 5%. A statistical classification framework was developed to diagnose cytomegalovirus status using the catalog of TCR beta chain sequences. In a later analysis, TCR nucleotide sequences were compared against IMGT/GENE-DB human TR gene sequences so that V and J genes could be assigned. In a later analysis, CDR3 sequences and most-parsimonious VDJ recombination scenarios were assigned using the TCRdist pipeline. In a later analysis, each TCR beta chain was defined by its CDR3 amino acid sequence together with its V-gene family, and reads without a unique V-gene family were excluded. In a later analysis, 450 to 600 highly shared, low-generation-probability nucleotide sequences were removed to address suspected cross-contamination and a sequencing artifact. A later analysis calculated a clonal expansion index for each public chain from normalized within-repertoire ranks of inferred template counts. A later analysis computed generation probabilities with a VDJ recombination model fitted to out-of-frame rearrangements, and checked the results against IGoR. Hypergeometric tests were used in a later analysis to score TCR-TCR, TCR-HLA and TCR-CMV co-occurrence, with a repertoire-size bias correction applied to the TCR pairs. A later analysis estimated false discovery rates by permuting HLA or CMV assignments 20 times. In a later analysis, co-occurring TCRs were grouped using DBSCAN, with TCRdist sequence similarity added in when clustering inside HLA-allele-positive subsets. Repertoires with fewer than 30,000 or more than 120,000 public chains, plus five repertoires with anomalous nucleotide sharing, were excluded from co-occurrence clustering. In TCRdb, the immuneACCESS table is reduced to in-frame sequences with V and J assigned. These tables do not hold every clone; where another copy was compared, an unresolved V gene accounts for under half, and the others remain unexplained. That table gives V, J and clone size, and the DNA gave D and trimming. For this sample there are some 150,000 clones; about 77% appear just once. The ten largest clones take up about 1.7% of the sample.

CDR1 GTSNPN and CDR2 SVGIG are derived from the germline V gene (reference sequence). From the cysteine through the phenylalanine, the CDR3 covers 15 amino acids. Only the CDR3 region is kept as DNA, spanning 45 bases read in frame from base 1. V lost 3 bases and J lost 3 bases; the stretch between them is 15 bases long. As for this clone: The clone's antigen remains unknown. No base qualities exist here, and no much larger clone lies one base off it.

The cohort was made up of roughly 670 healthy bone marrow donors. At the time of sampling, every cohort member was nominally healthy, though immune exposures that went unrecorded were likely present. The donor was CMV seronegative and belonged to the group of 350 to 400 seronegative cohort members. Every donor gave a peripheral blood sample, and the peripheral blood mononuclear cells from that sample were used for TCR beta sequencing. The Qiagen DNeasy Blood Extraction Kit was used to extract genomic DNA from the blood cell samples. Overall study outcomes, separate from this receptor: Immune exposure information for the cohort was limited to CMV serostatus. In a later analysis, TCR association rates were found to vary across HLA loci, with the most associated TCRs seen for DRB1 alleles and the fewest for HLA-C alleles. A cluster of highly shared sequence variants was judged likely to be a technical artifact of the sequencing pipeline. Linkage disequilibrium might explain the correlated functional status among segregating V segments, but an unknown experimental factor could not be ruled out. Specific HLA alleles were associated with 18,000 or so TCR beta sequences at a false discovery rate of 0.05 in a later analysis. The authors suggested that the approach could potentially be extended to other disease states and immunological phenotypes. Several of the top co-occurrence clusters appeared to be linked to parvovirus B19, influenza, CMV and Epstein-Barr virus, according to a later analysis. A few of the identified cytomegalovirus-associated TCR beta chains were confirmed in vitro to be specific for cytomegalovirus antigens. When HLA alleles, especially DR and DQ, strongly co-occurred, TCR associations were difficult to assign to individual alleles. The classifier was reported to diagnose cytomegalovirus status with high specificity and sensitivity in both the original and validation cohorts. In a later genetic analysis, a missense DCLRE1C variant was associated with V-gene and J-gene trimming of TCR beta chains, and the association was replicated in an independent cohort. According to a later analysis, most CMV-associated TCR beta chains appeared to be HLA-restricted, and the HLA associations seemed to be driven largely by CMV exposure. In a later genetic analysis, fewer N-insertions in productive TCRs were reported among donors in an Asian-associated ancestry cluster than the approximately 630-donor mean. HLA typing was unavailable for some donors at each locus, so association tests used only the typed subset. A further reported finding was that TCR beta sequences accurately predicted the HLA-A and HLA-B alleles for most subjects in the first cohort. Roughly 15 rarely observed V segments, including chromosome 9 orphons, were excluded from the earlier analysis of approximately 500 of the donors because counts were too low. The presence/absence analyses assumed that sequencing depth was roughly uniform across donors, and that assumption may not be true. Because the 87-base-pair reads could not distinguish some IMGT-functional V segments, including TRBV6-2 and TRBV6-3, those segments were excluded. Across donors, most TCR sequences were observed very rarely, whereas some public TCRs were present in many individuals. The study listed 150 to 200 TCR beta chains as associated with cytomegalovirus. The cohort was sequenced for TCR beta chains only, and without alpha or paired-chain data the features that could be detected were limited. In a later analysis, HLA-associated TCR beta chains were found to be more clonally expanded and to have lower generation probabilities than equally common non-associated chains. An earlier analysis of several hundred of the donors showed that most TCR beta V segments appeared in productive rearrangements either about 87% or about 30% of the time, which broadly matched IMGT annotations.

The origin of this receptor is a female donor in good health and CMV-seronegative. The rearrangement combines TRBV30 with TRBJ2-1, and possibly TRBD2, on 5 matching bases. Sequenced material: PBMCs. The nucleotide sequence reads as follows: TGTGCCTGGAGACGGGGTTTGCAGATCTACAATGAGCAGTTCTTC. Translated, this is CAWRRGLQIYNEQFF.